This is a list of T cell receptor beta chains from one sample in a study of post-analysis software for immune sequencing data. TCRdb fed the PCR reads into MiXCR, producing one record per CDR3 protein. This sample has approximately 630,000 distinct CDR3 sequences, with around 64% found just once. Sequencing was done on a sample of blood. These receptors were collected from a girl between 2 and 10 years old with multiple sclerosis. Both conserved end residues are part of each CDR3. Each record gives: clone size, V gene, CDR3 length, J gene, CDR3 protein. Clone size is shown for a subset of rows, as once, few, many or a class of expanded clone.

abundance: -; v_gene: TRBV5-5; len: 14; j_gene: TRBJ2-7; CDR3aa: CASSLMTNVYEQYF
abundance: once; v_gene: TRBV24-1; len: 17; j_gene: TRBJ2-1; CDR3aa: CATSSSGRGEVDNEQFF
abundance: -; v_gene: TRBV2; len: 14; j_gene: TRBJ2-7; CDR3aa: CASSDSTGWDEQYF
abundance: -; v_gene: TRBV7-6; len: 16; j_gene: TRBJ2-1; CDR3aa: CASSLVEAGGSYEQFF
abundance: -; v_gene: TRBV5-1; len: 15; j_gene: TRBJ2-2; CDR3aa: CASSWGASDTGELFF
abundance: few; v_gene: TRBV20-1; len: 16; j_gene: TRBJ1-2; CDR3aa: CSAIRQQGKHGYGYTF
abundance: few; v_gene: TRBV12-3/TRBV12-4; len: 14; j_gene: TRBJ1-5; CDR3aa: CASSPTGGNQPQHF
abundance: -; v_gene: TRBV9; len: 16; j_gene: TRBJ2-1; CDR3aa: CASSEGTRGASNEQFF
abundance: -; v_gene: TRBV6-6; len: 14; j_gene: TRBJ1-1; CDR3aa: CASNRWTMNTEAFF
abundance: -; v_gene: TRBV2; len: 13; j_gene: TRBJ2-7; CDR3aa: CASDRLISYEQYF
abundance: few; v_gene: TRBV2; len: 13; j_gene: TRBJ2-3; CDR3aa: CASSPESTDTQYF
abundance: -; v_gene: TRBV10-3; len: 13; j_gene: TRBJ2-1; CDR3aa: CAISEATGNEQFF
abundance: -; v_gene: TRBV29-1; len: 12; j_gene: TRBJ1-1; CDR3aa: CSVRLLGLEAFF
abundance: once; v_gene: TRBV5-1; len: 14; j_gene: TRBJ2-3; CDR3aa: CASSLRQEGDTQYF
abundance: -; v_gene: TRBV20-1; len: 14; j_gene: TRBJ2-1; CDR3aa: CSARDSVLGNEQFF
abundance: -; v_gene: TRBV7-9; len: 18; j_gene: TRBJ2-4; CDR3aa: CASSLALQGALAKNIQYF
abundance: -; v_gene: TRBV5-1; len: 15; j_gene: TRBJ2-3; CDR3aa: CASSLETGRTDTQYF
abundance: -; v_gene: TRBV6-2/TRBV6-3; len: 16; j_gene: TRBJ2-1; CDR3aa: CASSPGGGQMNNEQFF
abundance: -; v_gene: TRBV5-1; len: 14; j_gene: TRBJ1-6; CDR3aa: CASSLGPSVPPLHF
abundance: -; v_gene: TRBV3-1; len: 15; j_gene: TRBJ2-1; CDR3aa: CASSQGGRQLNEQFF
abundance: -; v_gene: TRBV20-1; len: 14; j_gene: TRBJ2-7; CDR3aa: CSARGQTAAYEQYF
abundance: -; v_gene: TRBV7-6; len: 13; j_gene: TRBJ2-7; CDR3aa: CASSQQEGREQYF
abundance: -; v_gene: TRBV2; len: 14; j_gene: TRBJ2-4; CDR3aa: CASTARVTKNIQYF
abundance: few; v_gene: TRBV6-5; len: 15; j_gene: TRBJ2-3; CDR3aa: CASSIKTKSSDTQYF
abundance: -; v_gene: TRBV29-1; len: 12; j_gene: TRBJ2-6; CDR3aa: CSGGSGANVLTF
abundance: few; v_gene: TRBV18; len: 15; j_gene: TRBJ2-3; CDR3aa: CASSPGNGGTDTQYF
abundance: -; v_gene: TRBV24-1; len: 18; j_gene: TRBJ1-5; CDR3aa: CATSDSGRRGPFNQPQHF
abundance: -; v_gene: TRBV18; len: 13; j_gene: TRBJ2-7; CDR3aa: CASSPDPPYEQYF